This TCR beta chain comes out of a study of identical twins. The study's findings and limits: Model-predicted out-of-frame TCR alpha sharing fell below observed values in monozygotic twins. Out-of-frame alpha sequences shared by twins showed excess low generation probability. Carriage of fewer insertions was seen in abundant cord blood beta clonotypes, whereas memory repertoires showed none.

Germline V gene data show CDR1 as MNHNS and CDR2 as SASEGT. V lost 6 bases and J 5 bases, leaving 16 bases between the germline ends. The CDR3 extends over 14 amino acids. TCRdb reanalysed the 5' RACE reads using MiXCR and keeps one entry per CDR3 protein. The repertoire has about 240,000 distinct CDR3 sequences, approximately 7.8% of them found once; the top ten carry roughly 5%. On this clonotype itself: Antigen specificity is unknown.

These same records also appear under a second study, on yellow fever vaccine responses in identical twins.

The rearrangement links TRBV6-1 to TRBJ2-5, with D perhaps matching TRBD1 or TRBD2 (6 bases each). This TCR was sampled from a woman younger than 30 in good health. Sequenced: CD8+ T cells sorted from blood. CDR3 bases: TGTGCCAGCAGCCGATGGGGGGCCCGGGAGACCCAGTACTTC. It encodes CASSRWGARETQYF.